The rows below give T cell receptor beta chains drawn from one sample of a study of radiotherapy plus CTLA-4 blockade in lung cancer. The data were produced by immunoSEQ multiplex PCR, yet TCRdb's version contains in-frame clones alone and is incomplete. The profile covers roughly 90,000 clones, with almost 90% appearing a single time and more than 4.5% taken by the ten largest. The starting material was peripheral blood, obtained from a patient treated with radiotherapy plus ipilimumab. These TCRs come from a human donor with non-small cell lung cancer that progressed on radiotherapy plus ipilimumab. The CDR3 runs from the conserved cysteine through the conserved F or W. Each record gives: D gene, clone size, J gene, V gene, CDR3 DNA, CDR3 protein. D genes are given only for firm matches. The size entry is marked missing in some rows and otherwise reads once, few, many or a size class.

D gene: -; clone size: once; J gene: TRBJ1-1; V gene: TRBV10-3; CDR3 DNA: TGTGCCATCAGTGAGTCCAACTCGGGGACTTTTCTTAAAAACACTGAAGCTTTCTTT; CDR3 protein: CAISESNSGTFLKNTEAFF
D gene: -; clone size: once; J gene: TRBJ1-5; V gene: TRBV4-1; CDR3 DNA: TGCGCCAGCAGCCAAGATGGCATGCAGCCCCAGCATTTT; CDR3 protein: CASSQDGMQPQHF
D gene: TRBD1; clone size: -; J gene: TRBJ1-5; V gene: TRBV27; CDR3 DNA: TGTGCCAGCGGACAGGGGATCAATCAGCCCCAGCATTTT; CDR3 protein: CASGQGINQPQHF
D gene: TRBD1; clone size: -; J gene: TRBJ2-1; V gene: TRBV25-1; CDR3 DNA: TGTGCCAGCAGCGGAGGGACAGGGACAAACAATGAGCAGTTCTTC; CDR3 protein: CASSGGTGTNNEQFF
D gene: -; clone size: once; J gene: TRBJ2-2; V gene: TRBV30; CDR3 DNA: TGTGCCTGGACCTTAGCAGCCGGGGAGCTGTTTTTT; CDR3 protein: CAWTLAAGELFF
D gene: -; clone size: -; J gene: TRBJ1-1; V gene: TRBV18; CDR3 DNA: TGTGCCAGCTCAGTAGACATGCCCACTGAAGCTTTCTTT; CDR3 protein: CASSVDMPTEAFF
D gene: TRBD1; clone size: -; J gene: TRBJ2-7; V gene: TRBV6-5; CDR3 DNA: TGTGCCAGCAGTTACACGGGACAGACCTACGAGCAGTACTTC; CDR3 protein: CASSYTGQTYEQYF
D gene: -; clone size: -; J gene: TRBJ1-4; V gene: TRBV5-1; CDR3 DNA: TGCGCCAGCAGCTCCGATCCGGGCCAGAGGGAAAAACTGTTTTTT; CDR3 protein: CASSSDPGQREKLFF
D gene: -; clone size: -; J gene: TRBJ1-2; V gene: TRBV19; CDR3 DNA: TGTGCCAGTAGTATCGGGGGCCCAAAAATCTATGGCTACACCTTC; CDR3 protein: CASSIGGPKIYGYTF
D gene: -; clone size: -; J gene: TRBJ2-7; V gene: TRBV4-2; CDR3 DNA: TGTGCCAGCAGCCAACCGTCTACCCCCGGACAGAAAGCCTACGAGCAGTACTTC; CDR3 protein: CASSQPSTPGQKAYEQYF